The 23 T cell receptor beta chains reported below all come from one sample, sequenced in a study of breast tumors, draining lymph nodes, adjacent tissues. Breast cancer patients provided tissue from their axillary draining lymph nodes. In TCRdb, the multiplex PCR reads were re-called with MiXCR into one record per CDR3 protein. The table shows about 130,000 distinct CDR3 sequences, with around 24% occurring only once. The sequenced sample consisted of axillary lymph node tissue. The source of these receptors is a female donor with breast cancer. Some clones in this sample may be carry-over from other donors' samples.

This clonotype was counted many times. J is TRBJ2-1 and V is TRBV7-3; 7 bases are a match to TRBD2. CDR1 is SGHTA, CDR2 FQGTGA, per germline. Unmatched junction bases numbered 9, after V lost 1 base and J lost 9 bases. This CDR3 is built from 15 residues. The CDR3 sequence: CASSLNTGGVGEQFF. The CDR3, as DNA: TGTGCCAGCAGCTTAAACACGGGAGGAGTGGGTGAGCAGTTCTTC.

The chain combines TRBV18 with TRBJ1-4; possibly TRBD1 for D (5 bases). Between the trimmed V and J ends, which lost 2 bases and 8 bases, there was a span of 9 bases. Germline CDR1 is KGHSH and CDR2 is LQKENI. The CDR3 spans 13 residues. Here the CDR3 reads CASSPREGEKLFF. The CDR3 DNA is TGTGCCAGCTCACCAAGGGAGGGGGAAAAACTGTTTTTT.

This clonotype was observed many times. This chain joins TRBV28 and TRBJ2-5; TRBD2 might be the D (5 bases). This CDR3 has 14 residues. V was trimmed by 11 bases and J by 10 bases, leaving 26 bases between them. In germline, CDR1 is MDHEN, CDR2 SYDVKM. CDR3 DNA sequence: TGTGCCGTCCAACGGACCCCCGCCTCCGGGGTCCAGTACTTC. Translated, it gives CAVQRTPASGVQYF.

This clonotype has ten or more counts. V usage is TRBV4-3 and J usage is TRBJ1-2, with D unclear. The CDR3 has 15 residues. Germline V gene data show CDR1 as LGHNA and CDR2 as YSLEER. V lost 1 base and J 5 bases, leaving 14 bases between the germline ends. The CDR3 sequence: CASSQGPRIGYGYTF. As DNA, the CDR3 is TGCGCCAGCAGCCAAGGACCCCGCATCGGTTATGGCTACACCTTC.

This clonotype came up many times. The V call is TRBV12-3 or TRBV12-4, the J call TRBJ2-2; D is possibly TRBD2 (5 bases). Trimming took off 6 bases at V and 1 base at J, with 12 bases between the two ends. The CDR3 sequence is 15 residues long. This chain's CDR3 is CASSSLAGNTGELFF. The CDR3, as DNA: TGTGCCAGCAGCAGCCTGGCGGGGAACACCGGGGAGCTGTTTTTT.

This clonotype has a count of ten or more. The chain combines TRBV6-5 with TRBJ2-7; tentatively, D is TRBD2 (5 bases). V lost 6 bases to trimming and J lost 3 bases, with 21 bases between them. Germline V CDR1 and CDR2: MNHEY, SVGAGI. This CDR3 has 16 amino acids. Written as DNA, the CDR3 is TGTGCCAGCAGGTCCCTGTTGTCTCGGAGGATCTACGAGCAGTACTTC. This sequence encodes CASRSLLSRRIYEQYF.

Concerning this clonotype: With a much larger clone just one base away, this may be a read error. J is TRBJ2-7 and V is TRBV29-1; no reliable D call. The length of the CDR3 is 13 residues. Trimming cost V 1 base and J 0 bases, with 7 bases left between them. The V gene's germline CDR1 is SQVTM and CDR2 ANQGSEA. DNA for the CDR3: TGCAGCGTTGAAGGTCCGCTCTCCTACGAGCAGTACTTC. Translated, it gives CSVEGPLSYEQYF.

This clonotype was observed at least ten times. The J gene is TRBJ2-2, the V gene TRBV7-8; the D gene could be TRBD1 or TRBD2 (6 bases each). V lost 5 bases and J 7 bases, leaving 17 bases between the germline ends. Germline CDR1 is SGHVS and CDR2 is FQNEAQ. The CDR3 totals 15 residues. The CDR3 reads CASSELAGGIGELFF. The CDR3 coding sequence is TGTGCCAGCAGCGAACTGGCCGGGGGCATCGGGGAGCTGTTTTTT.

This clonotype was observed a few times. The chain recombines TRBV28 with TRBJ2-2, with 10 positions matching TRBD1. Per the germline V gene, CDR1 is MDHEN and CDR2 is SYDVKM. The CDR3 totals 15 residues. J lost 7 bases, V lost 5 bases, and 7 bases had no gene match. In DNA form, the CDR3 reads TGTGCCAGCAGTGCGCCGGGACAGGGGTTCGGGGAGCTGTTTTTT. Translated: CASSAPGQGFGELFF.

The gene calls are TRBV6-2 or TRBV6-3 and TRBJ1-5, with 7 bases that match TRBD1. CDR1 and CDR2 from the germline V gene are MNHEY and SVGEGT. J gave up 3 bases and V 7 bases, and 3 bases lay outside the gene matches. This CDR3 is built from 13 residues. The CDR3 bases are TGTGCCAGCAAGACAGGGTCCAATCAGCCCCAGCATTTT. Encoded protein: CASKTGSNQPQHF.

There are many counts of this clonotype. The rearrangement uses TRBV4-2 and TRBJ2-7; 10 bases fit TRBD2. The germline V gene encodes CDR1 LGHNA and CDR2 YNFKEQ. The V segment lost 0 bases and the J segment 3 bases; nucleotides outside the gene matches: 8. The CDR3 extends over 17 amino acids. The CDR3 sequence: CASSQDRTSGWDYEQYF. CDR3 nucleotides: TGTGCCAGCAGCCAAGACAGGACTAGCGGATGGGACTACGAGCAGTACTTC.

This clonotype has at least ten counts. A read error may produce the germline difference seen at one junction end. Here the CDR3 DNA reads TGTGCTAGCAGCCAACTAGCGGGGACCGGGGAGCTGTTTTTT. Its translation: CASSQLAGTGELFF. The rearrangement uses TRBV7-7 and TRBJ2-2; 10 nucleotides agree with TRBD2. The CDR3 contains 14 residues. Germline CDR1 reads SSHAT; CDR2 reads FNYEAQ (reference sequence).

This clonotype has ten or more counts. V usage is TRBV19 and J usage is TRBJ2-7; 7 bases are shared with TRBD2. Germline assignment: CDR1 LNHDA and CDR2 SQIVND (reference sequence). The ends lost 7 bases at V and 3 bases at J; junction bases unmatched: 3. The CDR3 loop spans 12 amino acids. As DNA, the CDR3 is TGTGCCAGTAAAGGGGAGGGCTACGAGCAGTACTTC. This gives the protein CASKGEGYEQYF.

For this clonotype: A much larger clone differs from this one at a single base, so this may be a read error. This chain links TRBV9 with TRBJ2-3; tentative D call: TRBD2 (6 bases). This CDR3 is 14 amino acids long. Trimming shortened V by 3 bases and J by 4 bases, and 12 bases separated the two germline ends. Germline loops: CDR1 SGDLS, CDR2 YYNGEE. The CDR3 sequence: CASSGGGVADTQYF. CDR3 bases: TGTGCCAGCAGCGGAGGCGGGGTCGCAGATACGCAGTATTTT.

As for this clonotype: Possible read error: a much larger clone is one base away. The genes are TRBV5-1 and TRBJ2-2; D not resolved. The V gene lost 5 bases and the J gene lost 1 base, with 12 bases spanning the gap. This CDR3 has 15 residues. Germline V gives CDR1 SGHRS, CDR2 YFSETQ. Here the CDR3 DNA reads TGCGCCAGCAGGGCCGGAACTCTGAACACCGGGGAGCTGTTTTTT. Protein sequence: CASRAGTLNTGELFF.

The chain recombines TRBV5-4 with TRBJ1-4; D may be TRBD1 (5 bases). This CDR3 has 15 residues. Trimming stripped 2 bases from V and 8 bases from J, with 16 bases between. Germline values: CDR1 SGHNT, CDR2 YYREEE (reference sequence). This CDR3 is CASSLPGNKGEKLFF. The CDR3 DNA follows: TGTGCCAGCAGCTTACCCGGGAACAAGGGGGAAAAACTGTTTTTT.

This clonotype appeared many times. This chain connects TRBV14 to TRBJ2-1; TRBD1 might be the D (6 bases). The CDR3 sequence is 14 residues long. Between the trimmed V and J ends, which lost 6 bases and 3 bases, there was a span of 12 bases. The germline V gene has CDR1 SGHDN and CDR2 FVKESK. The CDR3 DNA sequence: TGTGCCAGCAGTCCGGGACATCTCTACAATGAGCAGTTCTTC. Protein product: CASSPGHLYNEQFF.

In the case of this clonotype: This likely comes from a read error, as the CDR3 has no conserved phenylalanine or tryptophan at its end. This chain connects TRBV14 to TRBJ2-7; TRBD1 matches 10 bases. In germline, CDR1 is SGHDN, CDR2 FVKESK. Losses at the gene ends were 5 bases for V and 10 bases for J; bases not matched to a gene: 8. This CDR3 comprises 13 residues. In DNA form, the CDR3 reads TGTGCCAGCAGCTATACCGAGACAGGGGGCCAGTACCTC. It specifies CASSYTETGGQYL.

A remark on this clonotype: The conserved final phenylalanine or tryptophan is absent from the CDR3, which likely points to a read error. The chain uses TRBV6-2 or TRBV6-3 and TRBJ2-1; D not resolved. CDR3 length: 14 residues. The ends were cut back, 4 bases at V and 5 bases at J, with 12 bases in the middle. CDR1 and CDR2 from the germline V gene are MNHEY and SVGEGT. The CDR3 spells CASSLGGLHNEQFL. For the CDR3, the DNA is TGTGCCAGCAGTTTAGGCGGATTGCACAATGAGCAGTTCCTC.

The sample holds many counts of this clonotype. This chain links TRBV19 with TRBJ1-6; 7 nucleotides line up with TRBD1. The CDR3 is made up of 15 amino acids. Germline CDR1 reads LNHDA; CDR2 reads SQIVND (reference sequence). V shed 6 bases and J 5 bases; nucleotides not matched to a gene: 7. The chain's CDR3 is CASRRPGQNNSPLHF. In DNA, the CDR3 is TGTGCCAGTAGAAGACCGGGACAGAATAATTCACCCCTCCACTTT.

Many counts were recorded for this clonotype. The chain couples TRBV20-1 to TRBJ2-7; tentatively, D is TRBD2 (7 bases). Between the trimmed V and J ends, which lost 3 bases and 6 bases, there was a span of 21 bases. The CDR3 loop spans 15 amino acids. Germline lookup yields CDR1 DFQATT and CDR2 SNEGSKA (reference sequence). This CDR3 reads CSARGGGAPGGEQYF. As DNA, the CDR3 is TGCAGTGCTAGGGGCGGGGGCGCCCCGGGGGGCGAGCAGTACTTC.

Note on this clonotype: A much bigger clone sits one base away, suggesting this may be a read error. The chain links TRBV5-6 to TRBJ1-2; D not certain. This CDR3 has 12 residues. Germline V gene data show CDR1 as SGHDT and CDR2 as YYEEEE. The CDR3 sequence is CASSPGIVGFAF. CDR3 sequence (DNA): TGTGCCAGCAGCCCTGGGATAGTCGGGTTCGCCTTC.

A note on this clonotype: A read error may be the cause here, since a much bigger clone is one base away. CDR3 sequence: CASRTADAGELFF. In DNA form, the CDR3 reads TGTGCCAGCAGAACCGCGGACGCCGGGGAGCTGTTTTTT. The genes are TRBV7-9 and TRBJ2-2; D is ambiguous. The length of the CDR3 is 13 residues. Germline assignment: CDR1 SEHNR and CDR2 FQNEAQ (reference sequence). V dropped 6 bases and J dropped 6 bases, with 11 bases sitting between them.